This T cell receptor (beta chain) was profiled in a study of cytomegalovirus exposure and HLA in healthy donors. The PCR employed 60 Vbeta primers together with 13 Jbeta primers. Method: immunoSEQ multiplex PCR; TCRdb's copy keeps in-frame clones and lacks some. The table includes tens of thousands of clones, roughly 80% detected once. Germline CDR1 and CDR2: LNHDA and SQIVND (reference sequence). The ends were cut back, 6 bases at V and 5 bases at J, with 16 bases in the middle. The length of the CDR3 is 14 residues. The sequence came from a woman between 50 and 59 years old in good health and CMV-seropositive. The source material was PBMCs. The genes are TRBV19 and TRBJ1-1; D possibly corresponds to TRBD1 (6 bases). The CDR3 nucleotides are TGTGCCAGTAGGCTACAGGGTAGATCGACTGAAGCTTTCTTT. This encodes CASRLQGRSTEAFF.